Following are 25 T cell receptor beta chains from one sample sequenced in a study of blood T cell repertoires in COVID-19. Repertoires were generated with immunoSEQ multiplex PCR, while TCRdb's copy carries only in-frame clones and drops some. The sample yields approximately 200,000 clones, around nine tenths seen once. The specimen was peripheral blood. These receptors came from a man aged 55 to 70 who had recovered from COVID-19.

This rearrangement joins TRBV9 to TRBJ2-1; 11 bases align to TRBD2. V lost 3 bases, J lost 6 bases, and 14 bases stayed unmatched. This CDR3 is built from 18 residues. Germline V gene sequence: CDR1 SGDLS, CDR2 YYNGEE. CDR3 sequence (DNA): TGTGCCAGCAGCGACGCTAGGGTAGCGGGAGGGCCAGTCAATGAGCAGTTCTTC. Translating it yields CASSDARVAGGPVNEQFF.

V gene TRBV7-2 combines with J gene TRBJ2-5; 7 bases fit TRBD2. This CDR3 region has 14 residues. The V segment lost 5 bases and the J segment 5 bases; nucleotides outside the gene matches: 8. Germline CDR1 reads SGHTA; CDR2 reads FQGNSA. As DNA, the CDR3 is TGTGCCAGCAGCCCTGGGGGGGGGACCGAGACCCAGTACTTC. Its translation is CASSPGGGTETQYF.

The genes are TRBV19 and TRBJ2-4, with 8 bases matching TRBD1. J was trimmed by 3 bases and V by 3 bases; bases with no gene match: 7. Per the germline V gene, CDR1 is LNHDA and CDR2 is SQIVND (reference sequence). This CDR3 is 16 amino acids long. CDR3 bases: TGTGCCAGTAGTATCACGACAGGGGATGGCAAAAACATTCAGTACTTC. It codes for CASSITTGDGKNIQYF.

This rearrangement joins TRBV4-2 to TRBJ1-2; 7 nucleotides align to TRBD1. The V gene end was trimmed by 3 bases and the J gene end by 6 bases; junction bases not matched to a gene: 4. The CDR3 is made up of 13 amino acids. Germline values: CDR1 LGHNA, CDR2 YNFKEQ. In DNA form, the CDR3 reads TGTGCCAGCAGCCAGACAACAGGGGATGGCTACACCTTC. Translating gives CASSQTTGDGYTF.

This clone occurred once. This sequence joins TRBV5-1 and TRBJ1-1; possible D gene TRBD1, 5 bases. The CDR3 is made up of 13 amino acids. The V end lost 7 bases, the J end lost 1 base, and 11 bases lay between the germline ends. Per the germline V gene, CDR1 is SGHRS and CDR2 is YFSETQ. CDR3 residues: CASGKQANTEAFF. As DNA, the CDR3 is TGCGCCAGCGGGAAACAGGCGAACACTGAAGCTTTCTTT.

V usage is TRBV9 and J usage is TRBJ2-5; 9 bases line up with TRBD1. V shed 2 bases and J 4 bases; nucleotides not matched to a gene: 9. This CDR3 has 16 amino acids. In germline, CDR1 is SGDLS, CDR2 YYNGEE. Here the CDR3 DNA reads TGTGCCAGCAGCGTTTCAGGACAGGGGTGGGCAGAGACCCAGTACTTC. It specifies CASSVSGQGWAETQYF.

V usage is TRBV19 and J usage is TRBJ2-7, with 12 bases matching TRBD1. The germline gives CDR1 LNHDA, CDR2 SQIVND (reference sequence). The CDR3 consists of 16 residues. The V segment lost 6 bases and the J segment 3 bases; nucleotides outside the gene matches: 9. The CDR3 DNA reads TGTGCCAGTAGCCCGTGGGGACAGGGGGCAAACTACGAGCAGTACTTC. It encodes CASSPWGQGANYEQYF.

This chain connects TRBV19 to TRBJ1-3; a weak D match, TRBD1 (6 bases). The V end was cut by 8 bases, the J end by 0 bases, with 8 bases between. Per the germline V gene, CDR1 is LNHDA and CDR2 is SQIVND (reference sequence). This CDR3 is built from 13 residues. CDR3 loop: CASRDNSGNTIYF. CDR3 DNA sequence: TGTGCCAGTCGGGACAACTCTGGAAACACCATATATTTT.

Written as DNA, the CDR3 is TGTGCCAGCTCACTCCTCTCCTACGAGCAGTACTTC. It translates to CASSLLSYEQYF. V usage is TRBV18 and J usage is TRBJ2-7; no firm D call. The CDR3 has 12 residues. The V end lost 4 bases, the J end lost 0 bases, and 4 bases lay between the germline ends. Germline V lookup: CDR1 KGHSH, CDR2 LQKENI.

The chain links TRBV6-6 to TRBJ1-5, with a weak D call TRBD1 (6 bases). The V end lost 6 bases, the J end lost 0 bases, and 12 bases lay between the germline ends. Germline V gene data show CDR1 as MNHNY and CDR2 as SVGAGI (reference sequence). The CDR3 has 15 amino acids. DNA of the CDR3: TGTGCCAGCAGCCCGGGACAAACTAGCAATCAGCCCCAGCATTTT. This sequence encodes CASSPGQTSNQPQHF.

This chain uses TRBV5-1 with TRBJ2-5, with 11 bases fitting TRBD1. The CDR3 sequence is 15 residues long. Germline CDR1 reads SGHRS; CDR2 reads YFSETQ. V dropped 3 bases and J dropped 2; count of bases not matched to a gene: 3. CDR3 nucleotides: TGCGCCAGCAGCTGGGGGGACAGGGGGCAAGAGACCCAGTACTTC. The encoded protein is CASSWGDRGQETQYF. The entire variable domain, with the rest obtained from reference TRBV5-1 and TRBJ2-5, is as follows: KAGVTQTPRYLIKTRGQQVTLSCSPISGHRSVSWYQQTPGQGLQFLFEYFSETQRNKGNFPGRFSGRQFSNSRSEMNVSTLELGDSALYLCASSWGDRGQETQYFGPGTRLLVL.

In DNA, the CDR3 is TGTGCCAGCAGACGGGACATCAGCACAGATACGCAGTATTTT. It codes for CASRRDISTDTQYF. The chain is built from TRBV7-9 and TRBJ2-3; D possibly corresponds to TRBD1 (6 bases). The CDR3 covers 14 residues. Trimming cost V 6 bases and J 0 bases, with 10 bases left between them. Germline V gene data show CDR1 as SEHNR and CDR2 as FQNEAQ (reference sequence).

The V and J genes are TRBV7-3 and TRBJ2-3, with TRBD2 matching 8 bases. The CDR3 covers 16 residues. V shed 4 bases and J 4 bases; nucleotides not matched to a gene: 10. Per germline, CDR1 SGHTA and CDR2 FQGTGA. Here the CDR3 reads CASSSSGGGPPDTQYF. CDR3 bases: TGTGCCAGCAGCTCCTCGGGAGGGGGACCCCCAGATACGCAGTATTTT. Combining the CDR3 with reference TRBV7-3 and TRBJ2-3 gives the whole variable domain GAGVSQTPSNKVTEKGKYVELRCDPISGHTALYWYRQSLGQGPEFLIYFQGTGAADDSGLPNDRFFAVRPEGSVSTLKIQRTERGDSAVYLCASSSSGGGPPDTQYFGPGTRLTVL.

The chain couples TRBV6-4 to TRBJ2-3, with D perhaps matching TRBD1 (7 bases). The CDR3 runs 16 residues. Germline lookup yields CDR1 MRHNA and CDR2 SNTAGT. Trimming pared 6 bases from V and 1 base from J, leaving 17 bases between. As DNA, the CDR3 is TGTGCCAGCAGCCTGCGACAGGGCGGGGGCACAGATACGCAGTATTTT. Protein product: CASSLRQGGGTDTQYF.

This sequence joins TRBV14 and TRBJ1-4; 7 nucleotides agree with TRBD1. Trimming cost V 5 bases and J 9 bases; bases outside gene matches: 12. The CDR3 spans 15 residues. CDR1 and CDR2 from the germline V gene are SGHDN and FVKESK. CDR3 bases: TGTGCCAGCAGCAGACAGGGAGTAGAGTCCCAAAAACTGTTTTTT. Encoded protein: CASSRQGVESQKLFF.

V is TRBV9 and J is TRBJ2-3; TRBD2 aligns across 8 bases. CDR1 and CDR2 (germline): SGDLS, YYNGEE. The CDR3 length is 15 residues. Losses at the gene ends were 0 bases for V and 2 bases for J; bases not matched to a gene: 2. This CDR3 is CASSVGTSYTDTQYF. The CDR3 bases are TGTGCCAGCAGCGTAGGGACTAGCTACACAGATACGCAGTATTTT.

The chain joins TRBV13 to TRBJ2-2; 9 positions match TRBD1. The CDR3 has 15 amino acids. CDR1 PRHDT and CDR2 FYEKMQ come from the germline V gene (reference sequence). V dropped 3 bases and J dropped 3; count of bases not matched to a gene: 2. The CDR3 sequence: CASSFYRGHTGELFF. CDR3 bases: TGTGCCAGCAGCTTTTACAGGGGGCACACCGGGGAGCTGTTTTTT.

This chain links TRBV9 with TRBJ2-5; 11 nucleotides match TRBD2. The germline CDR1 and CDR2 sequences are SGDLS and YYNGEE. CDR3 length equals 17 residues. J was trimmed by 6 bases and V by 0 bases; bases with no gene match: 10. The CDR3 here is CASSVDGTSGLMKTQYF. The DNA for the CDR3 is TGTGCCAGCAGCGTAGACGGGACTAGCGGCCTGATGAAGACCCAGTACTTC.

This clone appeared once. The chain combines TRBV7-2 with TRBJ1-2; 10 nucleotides agree with TRBD1. The J segment lost 2 bases and the V segment lost 1 base, leaving 4 bases of the junction unmatched. Germline lookup yields CDR1 SGHTA and CDR2 FQGNSA. The CDR3 is 16 residues long. The CDR3: CASSLVGQGGNYGYTF. In DNA, the CDR3 is TGTGCCAGCAGCTTAGTCGGACAGGGGGGGAACTATGGCTACACCTTC.

This clone was seen just once. This chain connects TRBV7-9 to TRBJ2-1; D not certain. This CDR3 has 16 amino acids. V was pared by 5 bases and J by 8 bases, with 22 bases between. CDR1 SEHNR and CDR2 FQNEAQ come from the germline V gene (reference sequence). DNA of the CDR3: TGTGCCAGCAGCCCTTCTTTTGCTGGTGAGCGCGATGAGCAGTTCTTC. Translated: CASSPSFAGERDEQFF.

This clone was observed once. V gene TRBV24-1 combines with J gene TRBJ2-1; 10 bases map to TRBD1. The germline V gene has CDR1 KGHDR and CDR2 SFDVKD. CDR3 length equals 16 residues. Trimming at V came to 2 bases and at J to 3 bases, leaving 3 bases not matched to a gene. In nucleotides, the CDR3 is TGTGCCACCAGTGATTCGGGACAGGGGTTCTACAATGAGCAGTTCTTC. This gives the protein CATSDSGQGFYNEQFF.

V usage is TRBV18 and J usage is TRBJ2-1, with D perhaps matching TRBD2 (5 bases). V lost 11 bases to trimming and J lost 5 bases, with 10 bases between them. Germline CDR1 reads KGHSH; CDR2 reads LQKENI. The CDR3 length is 11 residues. The CDR3 loop is CAGETHNEQFF. In DNA form, the CDR3 reads TGTGCCGGGGAGACACACAATGAGCAGTTCTTC.

The V gene is TRBV12-3 or TRBV12-4, the J gene TRBJ1-1; weak D call: TRBD1 (5 bases). V was trimmed by 6 bases and J by 1 base, leaving 9 bases between them. The length of the CDR3 is 13 residues. DNA for the CDR3: TGTGCCAGCAGATACACAGGGAACACTGAAGCTTTCTTT. Encoded protein: CASRYTGNTEAFF.

This clone occurred once. The chain employs TRBV10-1 and TRBJ2-1; the D is unclear. Germline CDR1 reads WNHNN; CDR2 reads SYGVQD (reference sequence). The CDR3 contains 9 residues. Trimming removed 10 bases from V and 7 bases from J, with 5 bases in between. DNA for the CDR3: TGCGCCAACTTAAATGAGCAGTTCTTC. Encoded protein: CANLNEQFF.

The chain carries TRBV6-5 and TRBJ2-7; a weak D match, TRBD2 (5 bases). The CDR3 is 13 amino acids. Trimming cost V 8 bases and J 3 bases, with 14 bases left between them. Germline assignment: CDR1 MNHEY and CDR2 SVGAGI. CDR3 residues: CASHRGVFYEQYF. Here the CDR3 DNA reads TGTGCCAGCCACCGGGGAGTTTTCTACGAGCAGTACTTC.